This T cell receptor (beta chain) was captured by sequencing in a study of radiotherapy plus CTLA-4 blockade in lung cancer. For the study at large: The study recorded objective responses in roughly 18% of patients and disease control in 25% to 35%. Regarding the study as a whole: Clones derived from tumor TCRs expanded in blood after radiotherapy plus ipilimumab. The best predictor of response was reported to be early blood T cell clone dynamics, with interferon-beta.

Germline V gene lookup returns CDR1 MNHNS and CDR2 SASEGT. There are 13 residues in the CDR3. V lost 6 bases to trimming and J lost 4 bases, with 13 bases between them. With regard to this clone: Antigen: not known.

Chemo-refractory metastatic non-small-cell lung cancer patients received focal radiation with ipilimumab CTLA-4 blockade. Only in-frame clones appear in the TCRdb table, and some are missing; sequencing was by immunoSEQ multiplex PCR. Among 95,000 to 150,000 clones listed, 80% to 90% were seen once. Sequenced material: peripheral blood, taken from a patient treated with radiotherapy plus ipilimumab. This receptor was identified in a human donor with non-small cell lung cancer that progressed on radiotherapy plus ipilimumab. The J gene is TRBJ2-7, the V gene TRBV6-1; D is unclear. The CDR3 is CASRTTPAYEQYF. For the CDR3, the DNA is TGTGCCAGCAGAACAACACCCGCGTACGAGCAGTACTTC.